Listed below are T cell receptor beta chains from one sample, sequenced in a study of shared T cell receptors in the human thymus. Measured with immunoSEQ multiplex PCR; TCRdb has only the in-frame clones, and not every one. The table lists about 380,000 clones, approximately 95% of them singletons. Sequencing input: thymocytes. These receptors were collected from a human donor. Both conserved end residues are part of each CDR3. Each record gives: clone size, D gene, V gene, J gene, CDR3 protein, CDR3 DNA. D genes are given only for firm matches. Some rows have no size entry. The others give once, few or many, or a class for an expanded clone.

clone_size: .; d_call: .; v_call: TRBV7-3; j_call: TRBJ2-3; cdr3_aa: CASSLSGAASTDTQYF; cdr3_nt: TGTGCCAGCAGCTTATCGGGGGCGGCCAGCACAGATACGCAGTATTTT
clone_size: .; d_call: TRBD1; v_call: TRBV27; j_call: TRBJ1-4; cdr3_aa: CASSSPGQGRQKLFF; cdr3_nt: TGTGCCAGCAGTTCCCCGGGACAGGGGAGGCAAAAACTGTTTTTT
clone_size: .; d_call: TRBD2; v_call: TRBV27; j_call: TRBJ2-1; cdr3_aa: CASSSGRDNEQFF; cdr3_nt: TGTGCCAGCAGTTCTGGGAGGGACAATGAGCAGTTCTTC
clone_size: .; d_call: .; v_call: TRBV7-6; j_call: TRBJ2-7; cdr3_aa: CASSQGWASSYEQYF; cdr3_nt: TGTGCCAGCAGCCAAGGGTGGGCGTCCTCCTACGAGCAGTACTTC
clone_size: .; d_call: .; v_call: TRBV19; j_call: TRBJ1-5; cdr3_aa: CASSTDRVGQPQHF; cdr3_nt: TGTGCCAGTAGCACGGACCGGGTAGGTCAGCCCCAGCATTTT
clone_size: few; d_call: .; v_call: TRBV28; j_call: TRBJ1-5; cdr3_aa: CASSPKYQPQHF; cdr3_nt: TGTGCCAGCAGTCCCAAATATCAGCCCCAGCATTTT
clone_size: .; d_call: TRBD1; v_call: TRBV29-1; j_call: TRBJ2-3; cdr3_aa: CSVGAGTASTDTQYF; cdr3_nt: TGCAGCGTCGGCGCTGGGACAGCTAGCACAGATACGCAGTATTTT
clone_size: .; d_call: .; v_call: TRBV5-4; j_call: TRBJ1-2; cdr3_aa: CASSLLQGSHYGYTF; cdr3_nt: TGTGCCAGCAGCCTACTTCAGGGGTCTCACTATGGCTACACCTTC
clone_size: .; d_call: TRBD2; v_call: TRBV4-1; j_call: TRBJ2-1; cdr3_aa: CASSQDQGKAGEFF; cdr3_nt: TGCGCCAGCAGCCAAGATCAAGGAAAGGCGGGAGAGTTCTTC
clone_size: few; d_call: .; v_call: TRBV18; j_call: TRBJ2-4; cdr3_aa: CASSPGAKNIQYF; cdr3_nt: TGTGCCAGCTCACCAGGGGCCAAAAACATTCAGTACTTC
clone_size: .; d_call: .; v_call: TRBV28; j_call: TRBJ2-7; cdr3_aa: CASSVAGGFHVILSYEQYF; cdr3_nt: TGTGCCAGCAGCGTGGCTGGAGGATTCCATGTAATCTTATCCTACGAGCAGTACTTC
clone_size: .; d_call: .; v_call: TRBV6-1; j_call: TRBJ1-5; cdr3_aa: CASGVNPFRDQPQHF; cdr3_nt: TGTGCCAGCGGGGTCAACCCATTCCGGGATCAGCCCCAGCATTTT
clone_size: .; d_call: .; v_call: TRBV5-1; j_call: TRBJ2-1; cdr3_aa: CASSLKAGRAVSYNEQFF; cdr3_nt: TGCGCCAGCAGCTTGAAGGCAGGCCGGGCGGTCTCCTACAATGAGCAGTTCTTC
clone_size: .; d_call: TRBD2; v_call: TRBV18; j_call: TRBJ2-1; cdr3_aa: CASSPPRLAGAPGEQFF; cdr3_nt: TGTGCCAGCTCACCGCCCAGACTAGCGGGAGCCCCCGGAGAGCAGTTCTTC
clone_size: .; d_call: TRBD1; v_call: TRBV28; j_call: TRBJ1-1; cdr3_aa: CASRGDRKHTEAFF; cdr3_nt: TGTGCCAGCAGGGGGGACAGGAAGCATACTGAAGCTTTCTTT